Below, 21 T cell receptor beta chains from the same sample are listed, as sequenced in a study of radiotherapy plus CTLA-4 blockade in lung cancer. Assay: immunoSEQ multiplex PCR; the TCRdb copy retains only in-frame clones and omits some. The repertoire consists of roughly 100,000 clones, with around 86% occurring once and the leading ten covering about 3.5%. Sequencing was performed on peripheral blood, taken from a patient treated with radiotherapy plus ipilimumab. These receptors all stem from a human donor with non-small cell lung cancer who had a partial response to radiotherapy plus ipilimumab.

This rearrangement joins TRBV27 to TRBJ2-7; weak D call: TRBD2 (5 bases). V shed 3 bases and J shed 2 bases, with 8 bases lying between them. CDR3 length equals 13 residues. CDR1 is MNHEY, CDR2 SMNVEV, per germline (reference sequence). CDR3 DNA: TGTGCCAGCAGTTTGGACGGGACCTACGAGCAGTACTTC. Translation: CASSLDGTYEQYF.

This clone appeared a single time. This chain uses TRBV6-5 with TRBJ2-7; 7 positions match TRBD1. With 5 bases clipped from V and 2 bases from J, the junction kept 6 bases outside the gene matches. Germline V gene data show CDR1 as MNHEY and CDR2 as SVGAGI. The CDR3 is 14 residues long. The CDR3 DNA sequence: TGTGCCAGCAGTGACGTGGGACAGACCTACGAGCAGTACTTC. Its translation: CASSDVGQTYEQYF.

CDR3 amino acids: CAWSQFSGELFF. CDR3 DNA sequence: TGTGCCTGGAGCCAATTTTCCGGGGAGCTGTTTTTT. The chain is built from TRBV30 and TRBJ2-2; D remains ambiguous. Trimming cost V 3 bases and J 6 bases, with 8 bases left between them. There are 12 residues in the CDR3. Germline lookup yields CDR1 GTSNPN and CDR2 SVGIG (reference sequence).

The J gene is TRBJ1-1, the V gene TRBV14, with D possibly matching TRBD1 (6 bases). This CDR3 spans 14 amino acids. Germline loops: CDR1 SGHDN, CDR2 FVKESK. The germline V and J ends were trimmed by 3 bases and 3 bases, with 11 bases remaining between them. The CDR3 region has the DNA TGTGCCAGCAGCCACGTGGGGGCAGACACTGAAGCTTTCTTT. Translation: CASSHVGADTEAFF.

This clone was observed once. The rearrangement links TRBV7-9 to TRBJ2-3, with a possible D match to TRBD2 (6 bases). This CDR3 comprises 13 residues. The V and J ends lost 4 bases and 5 bases respectively, with 10 bases between them. Germline CDR1 is SEHNR and CDR2 is FQNEAQ (reference sequence). The CDR3 sequence: CASSSAGLDTQYF. DNA for the CDR3: TGTGCCAGCAGCTCAGCGGGCTTAGATACGCAGTATTTT.

V usage is TRBV28 and J usage is TRBJ1-4; 7 bases match TRBD1. This CDR3 is built from 15 residues. Per germline, CDR1 MDHEN and CDR2 SYDVKM. Trimming cost V 6 bases and J 3 bases; bases outside gene matches: 7. Here the CDR3 reads CASSFEGAANEKLFF. The CDR3 nucleotides are TGTGCCAGCAGCTTTGAGGGGGCGGCTAATGAAAAACTGTTTTTT.

This clone was seen once. V is TRBV28 and J is TRBJ2-3, with a weak D call TRBD1 (6 bases). This CDR3 spans 15 amino acids. Germline V gene sequence: CDR1 MDHEN, CDR2 SYDVKM. V was trimmed by 2 bases and J by 4 bases, leaving 13 bases between them. DNA for the CDR3: TGTGCCAGCAGTTTAACAGGGCCCGGGCCAGATACGCAGTATTTT. It codes for CASSLTGPGPDTQYF.

The V gene is TRBV28, the J gene TRBJ2-1; 10 nucleotides match TRBD2. The CDR3 covers 15 residues. Trimming removed 7 bases from V and 5 bases from J; junction bases left unmatched: 8. The germline V gene has CDR1 MDHEN and CDR2 SYDVKM. Here the CDR3 reads CASTPSGRADNEQFF. CDR3 in DNA: TGTGCCAGCACTCCGAGCGGGAGGGCCGACAATGAGCAGTTCTTC. The variable domain in full, with the rest retrieved from reference TRBV28 and TRBJ2-1, is DVKVTQSSRYLVKRTGEKVFLECVQDMDHENMFWYRQDPGLGLRLIYFSYDVKMKEKGDIPEGYSVSREKKERFSLILESASTNQTSMYLCASTPSGRADNEQFFGPGTRLTVL.

A word on this clone: At one end, the junction sequence differs from germline, possibly due to a read error. This chain connects TRBV6-5 to TRBJ2-5, with 11 bases matching TRBD1. Germline assignment: CDR1 MNHEY and CDR2 SVGAGI. The CDR3 sequence is 16 residues long. Here the CDR3 DNA reads TGTGCCAGCAGTTGGGGAGGACAGGGGGCGGGAGAGACCCAGCACTTC. Protein: CASSWGGQGAGETQHF.

The chain combines TRBV27 with TRBJ2-2; 7 bases agree with TRBD1. There are 16 residues in the CDR3. Germline assignment: CDR1 MNHEY and CDR2 SMNVEV (reference sequence). The V segment lost 4 bases and the J segment 5 bases; nucleotides outside the gene matches: 10. CDR3 amino acids: CASSSGQTKTTGELFF. The DNA for the CDR3 is TGTGCCAGCAGTTCGGGACAGACAAAGACAACCGGGGAGCTGTTTTTT.

V usage is TRBV19 and J usage is TRBJ1-5; 9 bases fit TRBD1. V trimming: 5 bases; J trimming: 1 base; junction bases outside the gene matches: 6. The germline V gene encodes CDR1 LNHDA and CDR2 SQIVND (reference sequence). This CDR3 has 16 amino acids. The CDR3 loop is CASSGTGKNSNQPQHF. For the CDR3, the DNA is TGTGCCAGTAGTGGGACAGGGAAGAACAGCAATCAGCCCCAGCATTTT.

V and J are TRBV11-3 and TRBJ2-5, with TRBD1 as a possible D gene (6 bases). The germline V gene encodes CDR1 SGHNT and CDR2 YENEEA. Deletions cut 5 bases from V and 5 bases from J, with 12 bases between. CDR3 length equals 13 residues. CDR3 in DNA: TGTGCCAGCAGCACCAGGGGCGGGGAGACCCAGTACTTC. Translating it yields CASSTRGGETQYF.

This clone was seen more than once but under ten times. The chain has TRBV5-5 and TRBJ1-1; D is perhaps TRBD1 (5 bases). Germline V gene sequence: CDR1 SGHKS, CDR2 YYEKEE (reference sequence). V was pared by 4 bases and J by 3 bases, with 13 bases between. The CDR3 is 14 residues long. The CDR3 nucleotides read TGTGCCAGCAGCCCACCCAGGGTGGACACTGAAGCTTTCTTT. It encodes CASSPPRVDTEAFF. Full variable domain (rest looked up from reference TRBV5-5 and TRBJ1-1): DAGVTQSPTHLIKTRGQQVTLRCSPISGHKSVSWYQQVLGQGPQFIFQYYEKEERGRGNFPDRFSARQFPNYSSELNVNALLLGDSALYLCASSPPRVDTEAFFGQGTRLTVV.

The CDR3 DNA reads as TGTGCCAGCAGCCCCCGGGTGTTTGGCACTGAAGCTTTCTTT. This codes for CASSPRVFGTEAFF. The chain employs TRBV9 and TRBJ1-1, with D unclear. V was trimmed by 4 bases and J by 4 bases, leaving 14 bases between them. The V gene's germline CDR1 is SGDLS and CDR2 YYNGEE. The CDR3 covers 14 residues.

The rearrangement uses TRBV27 and TRBJ2-3; 14 bases are a match to TRBD2. Germline lookup yields CDR1 MNHEY and CDR2 SMNVEV (reference sequence). The CDR3 contains 16 residues. Germline trimming cut 7 bases from V and 6 bases from J; bases unmatched to any gene: 9. CDR3 region: CASKKLTSGRGDTQYF. DNA for the CDR3: TGTGCCAGCAAAAAGTTGACTAGCGGGAGGGGTGATACGCAGTATTTT.

The chain has TRBV10-2 and TRBJ2-3; D unclear. This CDR3 spans 12 amino acids. Germline V gene sequence: CDR1 WSHSY, CDR2 SAAADI. V was shortened by 0 bases and J by 11 bases, with 9 bases between the two germline ends. The CDR3 nucleotides are TGCGCCAGCAGTGAGTCGAGAGTAGAGCAGTATTTT. Its translation is CASSESRVEQYF.

The chain carries TRBV15 and TRBJ2-1, with TRBD2 matching over 8 bases. CDR3 size: 17 residues. Germline V lookup: CDR1 LNHNV, CDR2 YYDKDF (reference sequence). J was trimmed by 1 base and V by 2 bases; bases with no gene match: 7. As DNA, the CDR3 is TGTGCCACCAGCAGACGGCGGGGGGAAGTATCCTACAATGAGCAGTTCTTC. Its protein product is CATSRRRGEVSYNEQFF.

The V gene is TRBV7-9, the J gene TRBJ2-5, with D unresolved. Between the trimmed V and J ends, which lost 6 bases and 3 bases, there was a span of 8 bases. Germline V gene lookup returns CDR1 SEHNR and CDR2 FQNEAQ (reference sequence). This CDR3 is 12 amino acids long. CDR3 loop: CASSSTKETQYF. The CDR3 DNA follows: TGTGCCAGCAGTAGCACTAAAGAGACCCAGTACTTC.

V and J are TRBV9 and TRBJ2-6; D perhaps matches TRBD1 (6 bases). The CDR3 is 16 residues long. Germline assignment: CDR1 SGDLS and CDR2 YYNGEE. Trimming removed 4 bases from V and 2 bases from J, with 13 bases in between. CDR3 region: CASSNQGQTGANVLTF. The CDR3 DNA sequence: TGTGCCAGCAGCAACCAAGGACAGACTGGGGCCAACGTCCTGACTTTC.

There are a few counts of this clone. The chain links TRBV6-1 to TRBJ1-5; TRBD1 might be the D (5 bases). Germline V gene lookup returns CDR1 MNHNS and CDR2 SASEGT. Between the trimmed V and J ends, which lost 3 bases and 1 base, there was a span of 13 bases. CDR3 size: 16 residues. The CDR3, as DNA: TGTGCCAGCAGTGAGACCGACAGCTTGAGCAATCAGCCCCAGCATTTT. Its translation: CASSETDSLSNQPQHF.

This sequence joins TRBV7-8 and TRBJ1-5, with 10 bases identical to TRBD1. The germline V gene has CDR1 SGHVS and CDR2 FQNEAQ. Trimming took 3 bases from V and 3 from J; bases not matched to a gene: 5. CDR3 length: 16 residues. CDR3 nucleotide sequence: TGTGCCAGCAGCTTTCCGGGACAGGGGTTCAATCAGCCCCAGCATTTT. Translating it yields CASSFPGQGFNQPQHF. Together with reference TRBV7-8 and TRBJ1-5, the CDR3 gives the full variable domain: GAGVSQSPRYKVAKRGQDVALRCDPISGHVSLFWYQQALGQGPEFLTYFQNEAQLDKSGLPSDRFFAERPEGSVSTLKIQRTQQEDSAVYLCASSFPGQGFNQPQHFGDGTRLSIL.